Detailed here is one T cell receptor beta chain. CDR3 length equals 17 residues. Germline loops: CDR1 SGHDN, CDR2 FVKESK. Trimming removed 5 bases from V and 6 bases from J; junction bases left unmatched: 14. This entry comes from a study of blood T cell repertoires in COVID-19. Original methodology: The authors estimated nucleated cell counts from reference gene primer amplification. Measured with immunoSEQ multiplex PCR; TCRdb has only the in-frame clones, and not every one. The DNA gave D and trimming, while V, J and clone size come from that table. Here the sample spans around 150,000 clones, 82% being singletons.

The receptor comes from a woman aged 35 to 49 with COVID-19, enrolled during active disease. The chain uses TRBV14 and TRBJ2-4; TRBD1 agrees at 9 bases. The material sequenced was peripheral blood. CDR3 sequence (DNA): TGTGCCAGCAGCGACGCAAGGACAGGGGTTATGGGAAACATTCAGTACTTC. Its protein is CASSDARTGVMGNIQYF.